This T cell receptor (beta chain) was identified in a study of beta chain features in type 1 diabetes. Study information: Age, gender, cell numbers and subset yield matched between patients and controls.

The investigators reverse transcribed all of the isolated RNA, so they sequenced expressed TCRB transcripts. Sequenced by immunoSEQ multiplex PCR; TCRdb stores in-frame clones only, minus some. The repertoire holds around 160,000 clones, with about 50% as singletons. Sorting with CD45RO/CCR7/CD25/CD127/CD95/CD27 yielded naive, central memory, regulatory and stem-like memory CD4+ cells. The CDR3 has 13 amino acids. V shed 5 bases and J shed 0 bases, with 9 bases lying between them. Germline CDR1 reads SGHRS; CDR2 reads YFSETQ. Study-wide findings and caveats: Any role of HLA type in TCRB rearrangement remained unresolved here. More deletions and fewer insertions at VDJ junctions were seen in type 1 diabetes patients.

Regarding this clone: What it binds is not known.

This clonotype was obtained from a man between 18 and 35 years old in good health. Sequencing was carried out using Tregs from blood. V usage is TRBV5-1 and J usage is TRBJ2-7; a weak D match, TRBD1 (5 bases). CDR3 sequence: CASRPGNSYEQYF. The CDR3 nucleotides are TGCGCCAGCAGACCAGGGAACTCCTACGAGCAGTACTTC.